The rows below give T cell receptor beta chains drawn from one sample of a study of T cells in Graves' hyperthyroidism and ophthalmopathy. MiXCR, run by TCRdb on the multiplex PCR reads, gives a single entry per CDR3 protein. Of roughly 570,000 distinct CDR3 sequences in the sample, around 45% were seen once. What was sequenced was peripheral blood or thyroid tissue (not recorded which). The receptors come from an adult woman with Graves' disease, either hyperthyroidism or ophthalmopathy (not recorded which). CDR3s leave out the opening cysteine and the closing phenylalanine or tryptophan. The order of the fields is CDR3 protein, V gene, J gene, CDR3 length.

ASSPPGGVNQPQH	TRBV4-1	TRBJ1-5	13
SASRDRDNQPQY	TRBV20-1	TRBJ2-5	12
ATSVGRTRSNNEQF	TRBV24-1	TRBJ2-1	14
AISEFQGDYGYT	TRBV10-3	TRBJ1-2	12
ASSPEDGNYGYT	TRBV14	TRBJ1-2	12
ASSLPLGAPWGMNTEAF	TRBV7-8	TRBJ1-1	17
AIRLGGDLNSPLH	TRBV10-3	TRBJ1-6	13
SVELAGDGGETQY	TRBV29-1	TRBJ2-5	13
ASSSIGGTENTEAF	TRBV7-9	TRBJ1-1	14
ASLGGQQETQY	TRBV11-2	TRBJ2-5	11
ASSAGREQF	TRBV7-3	TRBJ2-1	9
ASSRITSEAF	TRBV7-9	TRBJ1-1	10
ASSGGLAGAGELF	TRBV2	TRBJ2-2	13
ASSLRGVLNTGELF	TRBV5-1	TRBJ2-2	14
ASSGGQGEAGANVLT	TRBV7-9	TRBJ2-6	15
SVATGGEFFNGYT	TRBV29-1	TRBJ1-2	13
STSGSAGDNYGYT	TRBV29-1	TRBJ1-2	13
SAFSGRGEETQY	TRBV20-1	TRBJ2-5	12